This TCR beta chain was sequenced for a study of shared clonotypes between healthy human individuals. Trimming pared 4 bases from V and 1 base from J, leaving 17 bases between. The CDR3 is 16 residues long. Looked up from germline, CDR1 is SGHKS and CDR2 is YYEKEE (reference sequence). Repertoires were generated with immunoSEQ multiplex PCR, while TCRdb's copy carries only in-frame clones and drops some. Of fewer than 1.6 million clones listed, around 98.5% are singletons. The source is a man in his thirties or forties in good health. The specimen was naive CD4+ T cells sorted from blood. Subset: CD45RA+ positively selected. The gene calls are TRBV5-5 and TRBJ1-1; tentatively, D is TRBD1 (6 bases). The CDR3 DNA is TGTGCCAGCAGCACGCGAGGGGGAATCCCGAACACTGAAGCTTTCTTT. Translating it yields CASSTRGGIPNTEAFF.